Described below is a single TCR beta chain sequence and its context. The sample belongs to a study of technical replicates of blood from several donors. The method was immunoSEQ multiplex PCR; TCRdb's version includes in-frame clones alone and lacks a portion of them. The sample lists tens of thousands of clones, roughly 98% occurring once. The CDR3 is 18 amino acids. Losses at the gene ends were 0 bases for V and 2 bases for J; bases not matched to a gene: 7. Germline CDR1 reads SGHRS; CDR2 reads YFSETQ. The sequence came from a human donor in good health. The sample was T cells isolated from PBMCs. This chain joins TRBV5-1 and TRBJ2-6; TRBD1 agrees at 8 bases. The CDR3 loop reads CASSLVPTTGAGANVLTF. DNA for the CDR3: TGCGCCAGCAGCTTGGTCCCCACGACAGGGGCTGGGGCCAACGTCCTGACTTTC.